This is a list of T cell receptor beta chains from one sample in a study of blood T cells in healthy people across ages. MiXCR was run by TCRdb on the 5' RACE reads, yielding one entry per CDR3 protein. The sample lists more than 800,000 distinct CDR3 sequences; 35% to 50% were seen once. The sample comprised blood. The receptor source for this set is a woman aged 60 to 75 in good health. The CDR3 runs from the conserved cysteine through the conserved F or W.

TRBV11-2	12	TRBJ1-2	CASSLTGLGYTF
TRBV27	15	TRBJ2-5	CASSRQAGVLETQYF
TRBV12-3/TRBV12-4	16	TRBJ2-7	CASSLAVAGESYEQYF
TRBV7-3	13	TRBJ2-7	CASSAPPAGAQYF
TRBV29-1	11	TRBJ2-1	CSVELPNEQFF
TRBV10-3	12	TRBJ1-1	CAIRATNTEAFF
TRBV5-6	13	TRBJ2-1	CASSLGNRDEQFF
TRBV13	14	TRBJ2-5	CASSLRRKQETQYF
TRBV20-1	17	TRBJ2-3	CSASGGGLERFTDTQYF
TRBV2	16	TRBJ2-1	CASSPQTSFLPNEQFF
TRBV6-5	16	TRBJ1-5	CASRHAGADSNQPQHF
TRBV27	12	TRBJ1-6	CASTTGVSPLHF
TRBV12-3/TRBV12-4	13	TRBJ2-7	CASRSGRGYEQYF
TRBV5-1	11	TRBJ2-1	CASSLKNEQFF
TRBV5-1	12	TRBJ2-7	CASILVGYEQYF
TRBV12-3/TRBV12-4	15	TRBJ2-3	CTSSPPTGGSDTQYF
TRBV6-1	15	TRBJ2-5	CAIHALQQPQETQYF
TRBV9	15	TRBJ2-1	CASSVAGGGLDEQFF
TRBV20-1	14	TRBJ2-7	CSADDRSRSYEQYF
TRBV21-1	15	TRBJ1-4	CASSLRPGLTEKLFF
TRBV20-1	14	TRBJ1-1	CSARVTSSHTEAFF
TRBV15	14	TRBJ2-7	CATSSRLRENEQYF
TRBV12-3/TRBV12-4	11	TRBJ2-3	CASSTRDTQYF
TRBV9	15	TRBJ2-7	CASSGEPGRTYEQYF
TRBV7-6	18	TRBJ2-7	CASSLSMGGHRVSYEQYF
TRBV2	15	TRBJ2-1	CASSIREASYNEQFF
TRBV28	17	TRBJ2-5	CASMGTGELGYQETQYF
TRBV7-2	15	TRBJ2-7	CASSWSSGGTYEQYF
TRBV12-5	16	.	CASGLVGRPNKETQYF
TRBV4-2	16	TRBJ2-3	CASSQDSGQGSDTQYF
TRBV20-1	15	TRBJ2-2	CIARGLAGSTGELFF
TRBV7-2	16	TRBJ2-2	CASSLRTAGGTGELFF
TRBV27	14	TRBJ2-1	CASSLRHLYNEQFF
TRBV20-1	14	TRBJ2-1	CSARVPGTGYEQFF
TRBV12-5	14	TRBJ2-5	CASGPDSRRETQYF
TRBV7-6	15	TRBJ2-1	CAGSSTSLGPNEQFF
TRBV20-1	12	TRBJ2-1	CSAAAGNNKQFF
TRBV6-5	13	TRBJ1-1	CASRTGGGTEAFF
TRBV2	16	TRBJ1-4	CASSKDRPSTSEKLFF
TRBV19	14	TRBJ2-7	CASSSRVAGYEQYF
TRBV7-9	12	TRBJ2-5	CASSVRQEIQYF
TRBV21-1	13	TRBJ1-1	CASSGVLRAEAFF
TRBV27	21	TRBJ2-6	CASFPSPGRRSGGPGANVLTF
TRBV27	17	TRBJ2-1	CASSLRASGIIVDEQFF
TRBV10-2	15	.	CASSESPRSYNEQYF
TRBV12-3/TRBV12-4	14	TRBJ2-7	CASSFRGRLYEQYF
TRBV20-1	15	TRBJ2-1	CSAREGPSPYNEQFF
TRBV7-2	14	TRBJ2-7	CASSLGTNSYEQYF
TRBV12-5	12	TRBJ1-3	CASAISGNTIYF